This note documents a single TCR beta chain sequence. What it binds is not known. The data stem from a study of cytomegalovirus exposure and HLA in healthy donors. In the study overall: An analysis done earlier identified 120 million or so unique TCR beta sequences from approximately 200 million T cells.

Study-level points and caveats: Whilst most TCR sequences proved rare, a subset of public TCRs occurred across many donors. The classifier reportedly diagnosed cytomegalovirus status with high sensitivity and specificity. Later examination showed HLA-associated TCR beta chains had greater clonal expansion than equally common others.

Primers included in the PCR were 60 Vbeta and 13 Jbeta primers. The repertoire was sequenced with immunoSEQ multiplex PCR; TCRdb's copy has only in-frame clones and lacks some. The sample lists over 150,000 clones, more than 65% occurring once. Germline lookup yields CDR1 SQVTM and CDR2 ANQGSEA. Trimming took 7 bases from V and 5 from J, leaving 11 bases between them. This CDR3 spans 11 amino acids. The specimen sequenced was PBMCs. This sequence originates from a woman aged 45-60 years in good health and CMV-seronegative. The V call is TRBV29-1, the J call TRBJ2-5; unclear D gene. This CDR3 reads CSALGRETQYF. CDR3 nucleotide sequence: TGCAGCGCTCTTGGTCGGGAGACCCAGTACTTC.